This T cell receptor beta chain was recovered during a study of cytomegalovirus exposure and HLA in healthy donors. While the first cohort had around 700 subjects, the donors belonged to the separate validation cohort of over a hundred subjects. TCRdb keeps only in-frame clones here, not all; method: immunoSEQ multiplex PCR. The sample yields roughly 150,000 clones, approximately 89% seen once. As for this clone: Antigen unknown.

The study's findings and limits: Many donors shared some public TCRs, even though most TCR sequences were rare. The authors enumerated over 150 TCR beta chains as linked to cytomegalovirus. TCR clusters originating in the first cohort tended to co-occur in the 120 validation repertoires, according to a later analysis.

The sequence came from a man aged 18 to 35 in good health and CMV-seropositive. The sequencing input was PBMCs.

CDR3 residues: CASSPTGTSSTYEQYF. CDR3 sequence (DNA): TGTGCCAGCAGCCCAACCGGGACTAGTTCGACCTACGAGCAGTACTTC. The chain employs TRBV7-9 and TRBJ2-7; 8 positions match TRBD2. Trimming at V came to 5 bases and at J to 2 bases, leaving 11 bases not matched to a gene. Germline CDR1 and CDR2: SEHNR and FQNEAQ (reference sequence). CDR3 size: 16 residues.